The present TCR beta chain was sequenced within a study of Ad26.COV2.S vaccination and SARS-CoV-2 variants (dated by TCRdb to about 2021). About the investigation overall: Donors in the vaccine arm were drawn from COV1001, a multicentre, randomized, double-blind, placebo-controlled phase I-IIa trial testing Ad26.COV2.S in healthy adults. Investigators remained blinded to trial group allocation during experiments and outcome assessment. The specificity and breadth of SARS-CoV-2-reactive T cell receptors after Ad26.COV2.S vaccination were assessed by TCRbeta repertoire sequencing. A total of around 32 samples were included in the TCR-sequenced set, comprising around 20 Ad26.COV2.S vaccine recipients, 5 placebo recipients and 8 SARS-CoV-2 convalescent individuals. Trial participants were randomized into five groups of five, in which low-dose or high-dose Ad26.COV2.S was given once or twice, or placebo was given on both occasions. Dosing of Ad26.COV2.S was intramuscular, at either 5x10^10 or 1x10^11 viral particles, delivered as one shot or as two shots spaced 56 days apart.

Overall study outcomes, separate from this receptor: It was noted by the authors that total T cell responses may have been underestimated by the TCR breadth and depth analyses. Spike-specific TCR breadth was higher in Ad26.COV2.S recipients than in placebo recipients (P = 0.0014). Vaccine and placebo recipients had comparable non-spike TCR breadth, which fits with the vaccine containing only spike. After vaccination, spike-specific CD8+ and CD4+ T cell responses were reported to show substantial breadth. The study lacked the statistical power to compare responses across vaccine doses or regimens.

The CDR3 measures 15 amino acids from cysteine to phenylalanine. The kept DNA is CDR3 alone, 45 bases in frame from the first base. Looking up the germline V gene (reference sequence) yields CDR1 SEHNR and CDR2 FQNEAQ. Trimming removed 3 bases from V and 7 bases from J, leaving 18 bases between the germline ends. Note on this clone: Its antigen remains undetermined. Base qualities were left out, and no much larger clone turns up one base away.

Per the publication, the treatment or condition label means: 15 to 20 received Ad26.COV2.S at low or high dose, single or two shots; roughly five received placebo; per-sample allocation not given. For vaccine and placebo recipients, the sequenced repertoires came from samples collected on day 63 after the first injection. Cohort 1b enrolled fewer than 30 adults aged 18-55 years at a single site in Boston, USA, between 29 July and 7 August 2020. Ad26.COV2.S was a replication-incompetent adenovirus type 26 vector that expressed a prefusion-stabilized SARS-CoV-2 spike protein derived from the original Wuhan strain. TCRbeta CDR3 regions were sequenced with the immunoSEQ Assay. After extraction, genomic DNA underwent amplification by bias-controlled multiplex PCR, followed by high-throughput sequencing. Regarding the original processing steps: Collapsing and filtering of sequences were performed to quantify the absolute abundance of each unique TCRbeta CDR3 region. T cell fraction was estimated by normalizing TCRbeta template counts to usable DNA, which was measured by amplifying reference genes present in all nucleated cells. Repertoire TCRs were annotated as SARS-CoV-2-specific by exact matching of V gene, CDR3 amino acid sequence and J gene to a known reactive TCR set. MIRA supplied the reference SARS-CoV-2 TCR set, which was filtered for enrichment in COVID-19-positive ImmuneCODE repertoires so that public or cross-reactive TCRs were removed. Using the MIRA antigens, annotated TCRs were further analysed by specific ORF or by position within an ORF. Depth was the summed frequency of annotated unique rearrangements, while breadth was defined as annotated unique rearrangements over total unique productive rearrangements. Group comparisons of TCR breadth used two-sided Wilcoxon rank-sum tests. TCRdb stores this immuneACCESS table with in-frame sequences only. Part of the clones is absent; in the studies checked, under half of the shortfall reflects unresolved V genes, and no reason is known for the rest. Clone size and the V and J calls come from that table; the DNA yielded D and trimming. The table for this sample lists approximately 350,000 clones; roughly 80% of them were counted only once. The top ten hold almost 7.5% of the sample.

The chain couples TRBV7-9 to TRBJ1-1, and possibly TRBD1, on 6 matching bases. This clonotype was sampled from a person aged 18 to 59 who received the Ad26.COV2.S COVID-19 vaccine or a placebo. The specimen was peripheral blood, collected in a trial of Ad26.COV2.S vaccine versus placebo. The CDR3 is CASSFLTGYPGEAFF. The nucleotide sequence reads TGTGCCAGCAGCTTCCTAACAGGGTATCCCGGTGAAGCTTTCTTT.